What follows are 30 T cell receptor beta chains derived from one specimen sequenced in a study of STAT5B mutations in CD4+ large granular lymphocyte leukemia. Repertoires were generated with immunoSEQ multiplex PCR, while TCRdb's copy carries only in-frame clones and drops some. The data show under 35,000 clones, with about 71% seen just once and about 0.45% held by the top ten. The sample comprised CD4+ T cells from blood buffy coats. The receptors here all came from a human donor in good health.

V and J are TRBV6-5 and TRBJ2-7, with 8 nucleotides matching TRBD2. The V segment lost 11 bases and the J segment 6 bases; nucleotides outside the gene matches: 12. The germline gives CDR1 MNHEY, CDR2 SVGAGI. The CDR3 covers 13 residues. CDR3 DNA sequence: TGTGCCTCCCGGATCATAGCGGGGTTCGAGCAGTACTTC. Protein: CASRIIAGFEQYF.

V usage is TRBV6-4 and J usage is TRBJ2-3; 7 bases are shared with TRBD1. This CDR3 spans 16 amino acids. Trimming at V came to 5 bases and at J to 2 bases, leaving 10 bases not matched to a gene. Germline assignment: CDR1 MRHNA and CDR2 SNTAGT. CDR3 protein: CASSPSGTVTTDTQYF. The DNA for the CDR3 is TGTGCCAGCAGTCCGTCCGGGACAGTCACCACAGATACGCAGTATTTT.

This sequence joins TRBV7-8 and TRBJ2-1; tentative D call: TRBD2 (6 bases). V lost 6 bases and J 6 bases, leaving 15 bases between the germline ends. The CDR3 contains 14 residues. Looked up from germline, CDR1 is SGHVS and CDR2 is FQNEAQ. CDR3: CASSERVAVNEQFF. CDR3 DNA sequence: TGTGCCAGCAGTGAGCGGGTGGCCGTCAATGAGCAGTTCTTC.

The genes are TRBV15 and TRBJ2-2; tentative D call: TRBD2 (5 bases). Trimming left V 4 bases short and J 6 bases short, with 12 bases between. From germline, CDR1 is LNHNV and CDR2 YYDKDF (reference sequence). There are 14 residues in the CDR3. The CDR3 reads CATSNLGSAGELFF. CDR3 in DNA: TGTGCCACCAGCAATTTGGGTAGCGCCGGGGAGCTGTTTTTT.

The CDR3 bases are TGTGCCTGGAGTCCCCTCGGGGGTCGGGGCACCGGGGAGCTGTTTTTT. This sequence encodes CAWSPLGGRGTGELFF. V and J are TRBV30 and TRBJ2-2; tentatively, D is TRBD2 (6 bases). Trimming took 2 bases from V and 4 from J, leaving 17 bases between them. Germline V gives CDR1 GTSNPN, CDR2 SVGIG (reference sequence). The CDR3 is 16 amino acids.

V usage is TRBV10-3 and J usage is TRBJ1-1; D may be TRBD1 (6 bases). V dropped 10 bases and J dropped 4 bases, with 22 bases sitting between them. The germline V gene has CDR1 ENHRY and CDR2 SYGVKD. This CDR3 comprises 15 residues. DNA for the CDR3: TGTGCCACCACTCACAAGGGGCAGGGGACCACTGAAGCTTTCTTT. Its translation is CATTHKGQGTTEAFF.

This clone was seen a handful of times. In DNA form, the CDR3 reads TGTGCCAGCAGCAAAGTAGGACGAAGGTCCCACGAGCAGTACTTC. This encodes CASSKVGRRSHEQYF. The chain has TRBV21-1 and TRBJ2-7. TRBV21-1 is assigned pseudogene status. The CDR3 totals 15 residues.

In its sample, this clone was seen a few times. The genes are TRBV25-1 and TRBJ1-6; D is uncertain. Germline CDR1 reads MGHDK; CDR2 reads SYGVNS. V shed 7 bases and J shed 2 bases, with 9 bases lying between them. The CDR3 has 14 residues. CDR3 nucleotides: TGTGCCAGCAAAGGCAGCGCCTATAATTCACCCCTCCACTTT. It specifies CASKGSAYNSPLHF.

This sequence joins TRBV23-1 and TRBJ1-4; 8 bases align to TRBD1. TRBV23-1 has ORF status, its function being uncertain. There are 18 residues in the CDR3. The trim removed 2 bases at V and 7 bases at J, leaving 15 bases unmatched. The CDR3 DNA reads TGCGCCAGCAGTCAACTCCGACAGGGGCTCTTAGACGGTGAAAAACTGTTTTTT. The encoded protein is CASSQLRQGLLDGEKLFF.

The CDR3 coding sequence is TGTGCCAGCAGCGCGCCCGGGCGGATGAACACTGAAGCTTTCTTT. Encoded protein: CASSAPGRMNTEAFF. The rearrangement links TRBV7-3 to TRBJ1-1; D unresolved. This CDR3 has 15 amino acids. CDR1 and CDR2 from the germline V gene are SGHTA and FQGTGA. Trimming cost V 5 bases and J 0 bases, with 13 bases left between them.

This clone appeared a few times. The gene calls are TRBV19 and TRBJ2-7; D is unresolved. CDR1 is LNHDA and CDR2 is SQIVND in the germline V gene (reference sequence). CDR3 size: 13 residues. The V end was cut by 2 bases, the J end by 2 bases, with 7 bases between. The CDR3 reads CASSISMAYEQYF. The CDR3 coding sequence is TGTGCCAGTAGTATATCGATGGCCTACGAGCAGTACTTC.

This clone was observed a handful of times. The junction and the germline gene differ at one end; a read error may be behind it. This chain links TRBV18 with TRBJ1-1; the D is unclear. The germline CDR1 and CDR2 sequences are KGHSH and LQKENI. The CDR3 is 11 amino acids. The CDR3, as DNA: TGTGCCAGCTCACCGGAGTCTGAGGCTTTCTTT. This codes for CASSPESEAFF.

This chain uses TRBV11-2 with TRBJ2-7; TRBD2 matches 10 bases. V was pared by 5 bases and J by 3 bases, with 7 bases of the junction left unmatched. Germline V gene lookup returns CDR1 SGHAT and CDR2 FQNNGV. The CDR3 is made up of 15 amino acids. The CDR3 protein is CASSPVSSGGYEQYF. CDR3 nucleotide sequence: TGTGCCAGCAGCCCCGTCTCTAGCGGGGGCTACGAGCAGTACTTC.

This chain links TRBV4-2 with TRBJ1-2; perhaps TRBD1 as D (5 bases). This CDR3 region has 18 residues. Germline V gene sequence: CDR1 LGHNA, CDR2 YNFKEQ. V lost 0 bases to trimming and J lost 4 bases, with 21 bases between them. CDR3 sequence: CASSQEGPGAGGLYGYTF. The CDR3 DNA reads TGTGCCAGCAGCCAAGAAGGGCCTGGGGCGGGTGGCCTCTATGGCTACACCTTC.

The chain combines TRBV25-1 with TRBJ1-5; TRBD1 matches at 10 bases. CDR1 is MGHDK, CDR2 SYGVNS, per germline. The CDR3 consists of 16 residues. The trim removed 1 base at V and 5 bases at J, leaving 5 bases unmatched. The CDR3 loop is CASSEFDRGLDQPQHF. CDR3 nucleotide sequence: TGTGCCAGCAGTGAATTTGACAGGGGGCTGGATCAGCCCCAGCATTTT. The whole variable domain, remainder taken from reference TRBV25-1 and TRBJ1-5, is EADIYQTPRYLVIGTGKKITLECSQTMGHDKMYWYQQDPGMELHLIHYSYGVNSTEKGDLSSESTVSRIRTEHFPLTLESARPSHTSQYLCASSEFDRGLDQPQHFGDGTRLSIL.

The chain couples TRBV30 to TRBJ2-3; TRBD2 matches 8 bases. The CDR3 spans 11 residues. Germline values: CDR1 GTSNPN, CDR2 SVGIG (reference sequence). J lost 11 bases, V lost 3 bases, and 4 bases had no gene match. CDR3 sequence reads: CAWSVAGLQYF. The CDR3 DNA sequence: TGTGCCTGGAGCGTAGCGGGGTTGCAGTATTTT.

The genes are TRBV29-1 and TRBJ1-1, with D perhaps TRBD1 (6 bases). V was clipped by 4 bases and J by 4 bases, with 16 bases between them. Looked up from germline, CDR1 is SQVTM and CDR2 is ANQGSEA. The CDR3 sequence is 14 residues long. CDR3 sequence: CSVAPAEGGTEAFF. The CDR3 nucleotides read TGCAGCGTTGCCCCCGCCGAGGGGGGCACTGAAGCTTTCTTT. Supplemented by reference TRBV29-1 and TRBJ1-1, the full variable domain reads SAVISQKPSRDICQRGTSLTIQCQVDSQVTMMFWYRQQPGQSLTLIATANQGSEATYESGFVIDKFPISRPNLTFSTLTVSNMSPEDSSIYLCSVAPAEGGTEAFFGQGTRLTVV.

The chain combines TRBV7-9 with TRBJ2-3; TRBD2 matches 9 bases. The CDR3 length is 16 residues. Germline CDR1 and CDR2: SEHNR and FQNEAQ (reference sequence). Trimming took 5 bases from V and 2 from J; bases not matched to a gene: 8. The CDR3, as DNA: TGTGCCAGCAGCCCTATAGCGGGGGTGGCCACAGATACGCAGTATTTT. Translating gives CASSPIAGVATDTQYF.

J is TRBJ2-2 and V is TRBV2, with a possible D match to TRBD2 (6 bases). The CDR3 runs 15 residues. Trimming left V 8 bases short and J 4 bases short, with 17 bases between. Per germline, CDR1 SNHLY and CDR2 FYNNEI. DNA of the CDR3: TGTGCCAGCCGTGGGGCGGGAAGGCTCACCGGGGAGCTGTTTTTT. Its protein is CASRGAGRLTGELFF. Combining the CDR3 with reference TRBV2 and TRBJ2-2 gives the whole variable domain EPEVTQTPSHQVTQMGQEVILRCVPISNHLYFYWYRQILGQKVEFLVSFYNNEISEKSEIFDDQFSVERPDGSNFTLKIRSTKLEDSAMYFCASRGAGRLTGELFFGEGSRLTVL.

The V and J genes are TRBV9 and TRBJ1-1; D gene unclear. Germline V gene data show CDR1 as SGDLS and CDR2 as YYNGEE. Between the trimmed V and J ends, which lost 4 bases and 1 base, there was a span of 11 bases. This CDR3 is built from 14 residues. In nucleotides, the CDR3 is TGTGCCAGCAGCCCAAAATGGGCGAACACTGAAGCTTTCTTT. It is translated as CASSPKWANTEAFF. The full variable domain, its missing parts supplied by reference TRBV9 and TRBJ1-1, is DSGVTQTPKHLITATGQRVTLRCSPRSGDLSVYWYQQSLDQGLQFLIQYYNGEERAKGNILERFSAQQFPDLHSELNLSSLELGDSALYFCASSPKWANTEAFFGQGTRLTVV.

This chain links TRBV4-1 with TRBJ2-5; D ambiguous. In germline, CDR1 is MGHRA, CDR2 YSYEKL. This CDR3 contains 14 residues. The V end was cut by 0 bases, the J end by 3 bases, with 8 bases between. CDR3: CASSQEGWKETQYF. CDR3 DNA sequence: TGCGCCAGCAGCCAAGAGGGCTGGAAAGAGACCCAGTACTTC.

This clone has only a few counts. The chain combines TRBV14 with TRBJ2-7; D not certain. CDR3 length equals 13 residues. Germline values: CDR1 SGHDN, CDR2 FVKESK. V was shortened by 4 bases and J by 3 bases, with 10 bases between the two germline ends. The CDR3 loop is CASSPLRFYEQYF. CDR3 DNA sequence: TGTGCCAGCAGCCCCCTTCGTTTCTACGAGCAGTACTTC.

This sequence joins TRBV7-8 and TRBJ1-1; D remains unclear. Germline assignment: CDR1 SGHVS and CDR2 FQNEAQ. Trimming removed 5 bases from V and 4 bases from J, with 11 bases in between. This CDR3 spans 13 amino acids. Here the CDR3 reads CASSLPGSTEAFF. For the CDR3, the DNA is TGTGCCAGCAGCCTCCCGGGGAGCACTGAAGCTTTCTTT.

The chain links TRBV6-6 to TRBJ2-2, with TRBD2 matching over 7 bases. There are 16 residues in the CDR3. CDR1 MNHNY and CDR2 SVGAGI come from the germline V gene (reference sequence). V lost 6 bases and J lost 7; bases outside the gene matches: 14. The CDR3 sequence: CASSSRDLGGGGELFF. The CDR3 DNA is TGTGCCAGCAGCTCCCGGGACTTGGGCGGGGGCGGGGAGCTGTTTTTT.

The chain recombines TRBV5-5 with TRBJ1-6; D gene ambiguous. CDR3 length: 16 amino acids. The ends were cut back, 0 bases at V and 7 bases at J, with 14 bases in the middle. Per the germline V gene, CDR1 is SGHKS and CDR2 is YYEKEE (reference sequence). This chain's CDR3 is CASSLELNLINSPLHF. The CDR3 coding sequence is TGTGCCAGCAGCTTGGAGCTCAACCTAATCAATTCACCCCTCCACTTT.

The V gene is TRBV18, the J gene TRBJ1-2; maybe TRBD1 (5 bases). Trimming cost V 1 base and J 3 bases, with 12 bases left between them. The CDR3 runs to 15 residues. Germline CDR1 KGHSH, CDR2 LQKENI. The CDR3 spells CASSPLGGFDYGYTF. CDR3 DNA sequence: TGTGCCAGCTCACCACTGGGGGGGTTCGACTATGGCTACACCTTC.

This sequence joins TRBV19 and TRBJ2-1; 14 nucleotides agree with TRBD2. CDR3 length: 14 amino acids. Trimming cost V 10 bases and J 10 bases; bases outside gene matches: 9. Germline CDR1 and CDR2: LNHDA and SQIVND (reference sequence). DNA of the CDR3: TGTGCCACCAAGACTAGCGGGGGGGCCGGGGAGCAGTTCTTC. Its translation: CATKTSGGAGEQFF.

The CDR3: CASSFKSGVVDTQYF. For the CDR3, the DNA is TGTGCCAGCAGCTTTAAGAGCGGGGTGGTAGATACGCAGTATTTT. J is TRBJ2-3 and V is TRBV14; 7 nucleotides line up with TRBD2. CDR1 and CDR2 from the germline V gene are SGHDN and FVKESK. V shed 5 bases and J 5 bases; nucleotides not matched to a gene: 10. This CDR3 spans 15 amino acids.

V usage is TRBV13 and J usage is TRBJ2-1; D gene unclear. The V gene's germline CDR1 is PRHDT and CDR2 FYEKMQ (reference sequence). V gave up 2 bases and J gave up 6 bases, with 11 bases separating them. The CDR3 length is 14 residues. This CDR3 is CASSLRSWPNEQFF. The CDR3, as DNA: TGTGCCAGCAGCTTAAGATCCTGGCCCAATGAGCAGTTCTTC.

This chain uses TRBV7-2 with TRBJ2-1; tentatively, D is TRBD2 (5 bases). Germline CDR1 is SGHTA and CDR2 is FQGNSA. CDR3 length: 16 residues. The germline V and J ends were trimmed by 3 bases and 0 bases, with 12 bases remaining between them. CDR3 bases: TGTGCCAGCAGCTTCGTGGACTGGAGCTCCTACAATGAGCAGTTCTTC. It yields the protein CASSFVDWSSYNEQFF.